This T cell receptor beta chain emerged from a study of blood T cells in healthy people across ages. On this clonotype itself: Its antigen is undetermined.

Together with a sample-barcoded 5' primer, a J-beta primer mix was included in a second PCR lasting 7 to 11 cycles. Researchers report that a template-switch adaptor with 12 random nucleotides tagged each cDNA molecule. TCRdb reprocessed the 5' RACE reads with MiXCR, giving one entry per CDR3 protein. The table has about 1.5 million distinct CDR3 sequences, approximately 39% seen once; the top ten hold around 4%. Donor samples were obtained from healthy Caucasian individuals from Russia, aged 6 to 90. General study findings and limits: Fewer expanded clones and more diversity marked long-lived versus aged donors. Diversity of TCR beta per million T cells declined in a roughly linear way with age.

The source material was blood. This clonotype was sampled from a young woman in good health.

DNA of the CDR3: TGCAGTGCTAGCAGTAGCGGGAGGGGCACAGATACGCAGTATTTT. This codes for CSASSSGRGTDTQYF. The chain combines TRBV20-1 with TRBJ2-3, with TRBD2 matching 11 bases. This CDR3 has 15 residues. The V gene end was trimmed by 3 bases and the J gene end by 1 base; junction bases not matched to a gene: 3. Germline lookup yields CDR1 DFQATT and CDR2 SNEGSKA (reference sequence).